This entry concerns a single T cell receptor beta chain. The ends were cut back, 3 bases at V and 3 bases at J, with 6 bases in the middle. The CDR3 is made up of 13 amino acids. From germline, CDR1 is SNHLY and CDR2 FYNNEI. Those who participated ranged in age from roughly 18 to 89 years and resided in 20 to 25 US areas. The study assigned cohorts using participant-reported clinical history. Two negative PCRs, clearance, or symptom resolution had been documented for recovered Cohort 3 donors. The entry originates in a study of blood T cell repertoires in COVID-19. How the authors handled the data: How many nucleated cells were present was estimated from reference gene primer amplification. Sequencing was performed with immunoSEQ multiplex PCR; in TCRdb, only in-frame clones are kept and a portion is missing. That table supplies the V and J calls and clone size; D and trimming were determined from the DNA. The sample includes over 300,000 clones, around nine tenths of them seen just once.

Sequences were obtained from PBMCs or T cells enriched from blood (not recorded which). The clonotype comes from a woman aged 40-49 years who had recovered from COVID-19. The chain joins TRBV2 to TRBJ1-5; unclear D gene. In DNA, the CDR3 is TGTGCCAGCAGTGACCACTACAATCAGCCCCAGCATTTT. Protein sequence: CASSDHYNQPQHF.